Given below is one T cell receptor (beta chain) in context. What it recognizes is unknown. This entry comes from a study of cytomegalovirus exposure and HLA in healthy donors. Broader study findings: It was reported in a later analysis that an Asian-associated ancestry cluster showed fewer N-insertions than the approximately 700-donor mean. Associated with HLA alleles at 0.05 false discovery rate in a later analysis were about 17,000 TCR beta sequences. In a later analysis, V- and J-gene trimming of beta chains associated with a DCLRE1C missense variant, replicated independently.

This CDR3 has 17 residues. Germline V lookup: CDR1 MNHEY, CDR2 SMNVEV (reference sequence). Trimming stripped 6 bases from V and 5 bases from J, with 22 bases between. 13 Jbeta primers and 60 Vbeta primers were used for the PCR. Method: immunoSEQ multiplex PCR; TCRdb's copy keeps in-frame clones and lacks some. The table records over 130,000 clones, around 80% of them present only once. The receptor was derived from a man younger than 45 in good health and CMV-seropositive. The chain employs TRBV27 and TRBJ2-2; tentative D call: TRBD2 (7 bases). Specimen: PBMCs. The CDR3 nucleotides are TGTGCCAGCAGGTCCGGGGGGCGCAGGGTGGAGACCGGGGAGCTGTTTTTT. As protein: CASRSGGRRVETGELFF.